This TCR beta chain was sequenced during a study of control samples from healthy donors and cancer patients. The assay was immunoSEQ multiplex PCR, and TCRdb's table has in-frame clones only and misses some. The table shows about 270,000 clones, with 82% occurring only once. The CDR3 has 12 amino acids. Trimming removed 2 bases at V and 7 bases at J, with 9 bases between. Germline CDR1 and CDR2: MNHNY and SVGAGI (reference sequence). The chain recombines TRBV6-6 with TRBJ2-7; the D is unclear. The clonotype was recovered from a woman aged 60-70 years with lung cancer. The sample comprised PBMCs. This CDR3 is CASSYDLGEQYF. As DNA, the CDR3 is TGTGCCAGCAGTTACGATTTAGGGGAGCAGTACTTC.